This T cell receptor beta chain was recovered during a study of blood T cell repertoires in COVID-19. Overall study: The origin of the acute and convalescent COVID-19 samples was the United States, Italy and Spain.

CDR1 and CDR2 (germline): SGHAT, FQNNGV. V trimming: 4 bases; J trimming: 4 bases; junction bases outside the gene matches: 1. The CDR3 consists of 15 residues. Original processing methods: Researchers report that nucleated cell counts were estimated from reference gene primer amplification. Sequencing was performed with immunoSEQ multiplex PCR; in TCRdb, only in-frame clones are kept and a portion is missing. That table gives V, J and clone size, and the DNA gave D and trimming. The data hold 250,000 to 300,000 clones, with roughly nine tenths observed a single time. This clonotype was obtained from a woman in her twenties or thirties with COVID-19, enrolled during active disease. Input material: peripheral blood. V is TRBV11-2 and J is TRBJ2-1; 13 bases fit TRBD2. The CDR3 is CASSSGLAGYNEQFF. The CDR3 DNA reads TGTGCCAGCAGCTCGGGACTAGCGGGGTACAATGAGCAGTTCTTC.